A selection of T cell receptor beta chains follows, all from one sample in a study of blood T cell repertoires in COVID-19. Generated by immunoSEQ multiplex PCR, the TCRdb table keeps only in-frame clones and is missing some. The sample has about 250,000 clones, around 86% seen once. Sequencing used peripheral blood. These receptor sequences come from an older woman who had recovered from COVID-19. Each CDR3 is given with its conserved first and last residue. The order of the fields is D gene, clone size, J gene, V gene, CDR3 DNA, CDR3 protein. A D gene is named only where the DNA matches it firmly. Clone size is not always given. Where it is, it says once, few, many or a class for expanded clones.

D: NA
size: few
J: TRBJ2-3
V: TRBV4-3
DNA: TGCGCCAGCAGCCACCCCCAGGGAGGGGGTACAGATACGCAGTATTTT
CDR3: CASSHPQGGGTDTQYF

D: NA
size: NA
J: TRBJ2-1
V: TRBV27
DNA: TGTGCCAGCAGTTTATCTTACTCGGGGCAGGGGAAAAATGAGCAGTTCTTC
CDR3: CASSLSYSGQGKNEQFF

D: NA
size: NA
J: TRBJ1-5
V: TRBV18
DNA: TGTGCCAGCTCACCACGCGATCAGCCCCAGCATTTT
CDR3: CASSPRDQPQHF

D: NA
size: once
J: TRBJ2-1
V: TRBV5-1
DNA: TGCGCCAGCAGCTTAGAAGCTGGTGAGCAGTTCTTC
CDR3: CASSLEAGEQFF

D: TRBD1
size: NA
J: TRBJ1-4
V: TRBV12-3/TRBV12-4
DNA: TGTGCCAGCAGATCAGGGGGACGGGAAAAACTGTTTTTT
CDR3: CASRSGGREKLFF

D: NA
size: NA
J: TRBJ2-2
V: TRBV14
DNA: TGTGCCAGCAGCCAAGACTACAGCGGGACCGGGGAGCTGTTTTTT
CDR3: CASSQDYSGTGELFF

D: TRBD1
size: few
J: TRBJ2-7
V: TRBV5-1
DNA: TGCGCCAGCGTCCCGGCAGGGGGTAGCTCCTACGAGCAGTACTTC
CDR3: CASVPAGGSSYEQYF

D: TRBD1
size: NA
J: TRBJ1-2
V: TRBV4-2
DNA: TGTGCCAGCAGCCAACTGGGACAGGGGTCTAACTATGGCTACACCTTC
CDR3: CASSQLGQGSNYGYTF

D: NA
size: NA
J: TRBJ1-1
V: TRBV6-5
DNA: TGTGCCAGCAGTTACCTGGGGGGAATGGTGGCTGAAGCTTTCTTT
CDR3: CASSYLGGMVAEAFF

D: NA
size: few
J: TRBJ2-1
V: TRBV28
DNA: TGTGCCAGCAGTTCATACAATGAGCAGTTCTTC
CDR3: CASSSYNEQFF

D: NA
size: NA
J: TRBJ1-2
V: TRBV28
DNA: TGTGCCAGCAGGACAGGTCCCAACTATGGCTACACCTTC
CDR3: CASRTGPNYGYTF

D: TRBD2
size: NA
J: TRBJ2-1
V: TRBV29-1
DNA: TGCAGCGTTGAAGTTAAGCGGGGGGGGTTTAATGAGCAGTTCTTC
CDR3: CSVEVKRGGFNEQFF

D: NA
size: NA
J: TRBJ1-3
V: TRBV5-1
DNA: TGCGCCAGCAGCTTCGACAGGCCCCACACCATATATTTT
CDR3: CASSFDRPHTIYF

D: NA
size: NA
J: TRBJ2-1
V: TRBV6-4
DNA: TGTGCCAGCAGTCTGGACAGAAGCTCCTACAATGAGCAGTTCTTC
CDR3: CASSLDRSSYNEQFF

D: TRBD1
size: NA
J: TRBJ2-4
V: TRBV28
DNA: TGTGCCAGCCTGGGACAGACTCAAGAGGGCAAAAACATTCAGTACTTC
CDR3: CASLGQTQEGKNIQYF

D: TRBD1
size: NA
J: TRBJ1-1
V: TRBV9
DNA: TGTGCCAGCAGCGTCCCCCAGACAGGGAGCACTGAAGCTTTCTTT
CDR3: CASSVPQTGSTEAFF

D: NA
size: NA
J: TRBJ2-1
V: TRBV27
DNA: TGTGCCAGCAGAGGGGGGGGGCGGGGCAATGAGCAGTTCTTC
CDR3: CASRGGGRGNEQFF

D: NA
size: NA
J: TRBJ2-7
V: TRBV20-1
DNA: TGCAGTGCTAGTTTGGGGAGAGGCCCCTACGAGCAGTACTTC
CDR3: CSASLGRGPYEQYF

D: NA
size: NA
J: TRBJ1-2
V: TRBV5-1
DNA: TGCGCCAGCAGCTTGGCTCAGGGTTCCCTCTATAACTATGGCTACACCTTC
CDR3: CASSLAQGSLYNYGYTF

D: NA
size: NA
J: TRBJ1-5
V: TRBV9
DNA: TGTGCCAGCAGCGGTATGGACAGCAATGGGGAGCCCCAGCATTTT
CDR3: CASSGMDSNGEPQHF

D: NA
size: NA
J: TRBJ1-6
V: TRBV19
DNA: TGTGCCAGTAGGCGGCAGATTAATTCACCCCTCCACTTT
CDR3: CASRRQINSPLHF

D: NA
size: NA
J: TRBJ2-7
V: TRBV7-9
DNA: TGTGCCAGCAGCCAAGAAGACAAATACTACGAGCAGTACTTC
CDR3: CASSQEDKYYEQYF

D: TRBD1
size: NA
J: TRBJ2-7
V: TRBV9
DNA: TGTGCCAGCAGCCCAAGACAGGGAAATACCTACGAGCAGTACTTC
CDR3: CASSPRQGNTYEQYF

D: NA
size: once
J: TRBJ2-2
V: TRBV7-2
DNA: TGTGCCAGCAGCTTTGGAGCCGGCACCGGGGAGCTGTTTTTT
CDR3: CASSFGAGTGELFF

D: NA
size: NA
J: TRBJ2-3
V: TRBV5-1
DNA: TGCGCCAGCAAAAAACTGGGCCCCATGGCAGATACGCAGTATTTT
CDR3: CASKKLGPMADTQYF

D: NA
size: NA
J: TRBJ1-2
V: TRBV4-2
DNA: TGTGCCAGCAGCCAAGATCTGCCAGGGGCGTACTATGGCTACACCTTC
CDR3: CASSQDLPGAYYGYTF

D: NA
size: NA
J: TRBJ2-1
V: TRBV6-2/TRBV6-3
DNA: TGTGCCAGCAGCCGAGGTGGGGCATCTACCGGCAATGAGCAGTTCTTC
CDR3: CASSRGGASTGNEQFF

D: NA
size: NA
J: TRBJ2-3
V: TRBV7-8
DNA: TGTGCCAGCAGCCGGGACTCCGATACGCAGTATTTT
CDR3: CASSRDSDTQYF

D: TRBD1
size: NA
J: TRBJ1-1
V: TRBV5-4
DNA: TGTGCCAGCAGTGACCCCCGGGACAGAAACACTGAAGCTTTCTTT
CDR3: CASSDPRDRNTEAFF

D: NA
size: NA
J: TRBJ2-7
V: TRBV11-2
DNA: TGTGCCAGCAGCTTAGGTCTCGAGCAGTACTTC
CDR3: CASSLGLEQYF

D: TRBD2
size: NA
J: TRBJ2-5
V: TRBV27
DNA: TGTGCCAGCAGTCCCCCTGGGGCGGGGGGTGAGACCCAGTACTTC
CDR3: CASSPPGAGGETQYF